A selection of T cell receptor beta chains follows, all from one sample in a study of blood T cell repertoires in COVID-19. Clones were sequenced by immunoSEQ multiplex PCR, and TCRdb holds only the in-frame ones, with some missing. The table has about 93,000 clones, around 90% seen once. The sample consisted of peripheral blood. These receptors came from a man aged 55-75 years with COVID-19, enrolled during active disease. Each CDR3 is given with its conserved first and last residue. Each record gives: J gene, clone size, V gene, D gene, CDR3 DNA, CDR3 protein. The D gene is left open where the match is weak. Clone sizes are given selectively: once, few, many, or a class where the clone is expanded.

TRBJ1-5	once	TRBV3-1/TRBV3-2	.	TGTGCCAGCAGCCAAGGGTCTAGGCCCCAGCATTTT	CASSQGSRPQHF
TRBJ2-7	.	TRBV29-1	.	TGCAGCGCGGGAAGGAGGGACGAGCAGTACTTC	CSAGRRDEQYF
TRBJ2-7	.	TRBV5-1	.	TGCGCCAGCAGCCCCGACATGGGGGGTGACTACGAGCAGTACTTC	CASSPDMGGDYEQYF
TRBJ1-4	few	TRBV19	.	TGTGCCAGCCGACGGGATACTAATGAAAAACTGTTTTTT	CASRRDTNEKLFF
TRBJ1-1	.	TRBV6-5	.	TGTGCCAGCAGTTCCCCGGCGGCGAACACTGAAGCTTTCTTT	CASSSPAANTEAFF
TRBJ2-2	few	TRBV10-3	.	TGTGCCCTTGGGGCCCGTAGGGACACCGGGGAGCTGTTTTTT	CALGARRDTGELFF
TRBJ2-1	.	TRBV5-1	TRBD2	TGCGCCAGCAGATCACCGGGACTAGCGTTCGATGAGCAGTTCTTC	CASRSPGLAFDEQFF
TRBJ2-5	few	TRBV7-9	TRBD2	TGTGCCAGCACTTCAGGGACTAGCGGGCTCTTCCAAGAGACCCAGTACTTC	CASTSGTSGLFQETQYF
TRBJ1-2	.	TRBV30	.	TGTGCCTGGAGTGTCGGGGGGGGAGACTATGGCTACACCTTC	CAWSVGGGDYGYTF
TRBJ1-1	.	TRBV6-5	.	TGTGCCAGCAGTTCCCCCCAGACGGGGAACACTGAAGCTTTCTTT	CASSSPQTGNTEAFF
TRBJ1-5	.	TRBV7-2	TRBD1	TGTGCCAGCAGCACGGACAGGGGTCAGCCCCAGCATTTT	CASSTDRGQPQHF
TRBJ1-1	.	TRBV9	.	TGTGCCAGCAGCCCGGGACACCCGAACACTGAAGCTTTCTTT	CASSPGHPNTEAFF
TRBJ2-7	.	TRBV7-3	TRBD2	TGTGCCAGCAGCTTAGCACCTTCCGGGACTAGCGTCTCCTACGAGCAGTACTTC	CASSLAPSGTSVSYEQYF
TRBJ1-2	.	TRBV24-1	TRBD1	TGTGCCACCAGCAACAGGGGTATTTTTGGCTACACCTTC	CATSNRGIFGYTF
TRBJ1-1	.	TRBV6-5	TRBD1	TGTGCCAGCAGGCCGGACAGGGAGAACACTGAAGCTTTCTTT	CASRPDRENTEAFF